A single sample is the source of the 26 T cell receptor beta chains below, sequenced in a study of blood T cell repertoires in COVID-19. The repertoire was sequenced with immunoSEQ multiplex PCR; TCRdb's copy has only in-frame clones and lacks some. Seen here are approximately 110,000 clones, roughly 84% observed once, and the top ten hold under 2.5%. The sample consisted of peripheral blood. The receptors were gathered from a human donor in a cohort sampled during active COVID-19.

The DNA of the CDR3 is TGTGCCAGCAGCACACAGGGAAGGAGCACTGAAGCTTTCTTT. Translation: CASSTQGRSTEAFF. J is TRBJ1-1 and V is TRBV5-4; maybe TRBD1 (6 bases). This CDR3 has 14 amino acids. Per germline, CDR1 SGHNT and CDR2 YYREEE (reference sequence). V shed 4 bases and J shed 4 bases, with 14 bases lying between them.

V and J are TRBV6-5 and TRBJ1-5, with D unclear. Germline V gene sequence: CDR1 MNHEY, CDR2 SVGAGI. This CDR3 contains 13 residues. V was cut by 7 bases and J by 6 bases, with 13 bases left in between. The CDR3 sequence: CASTMSVGQPQHF. The CDR3 DNA follows: TGTGCCAGCACCATGAGCGTAGGTCAGCCCCAGCATTTT.

This clone appeared a few times. The chain uses TRBV3-1 (or the pseudogene TRBV3-2) and TRBJ1-2, with unresolved D. The germline V and J ends were trimmed by 2 bases and 1 base, with 8 bases remaining between them. Germline V gene data show CDR1 as LGHDT and CDR2 as YNNKEL (reference sequence). The CDR3 loop spans 14 amino acids. The CDR3 DNA follows: TGTGCCAGCAGCCAACCCGGCGGTAACTATGGCTACACCTTC. Encoded protein: CASSQPGGNYGYTF.

This clone was detected only once. This chain links TRBV6-2 or TRBV6-3 with TRBJ2-1; the match to TRBD2 covers 10 bases. The V gene end was trimmed by 5 bases and the J gene end by 10 bases; junction bases not matched to a gene: 2. Germline loops: CDR1 MNHEY, CDR2 SVGEGT. This CDR3 contains 12 residues. This CDR3 is CASSKRGGEQFF. The CDR3, as DNA: TGTGCCAGCAGTAAGCGGGGGGGGGAGCAGTTCTTC.

The chain uses TRBV2 and TRBJ2-5; D gene unclear. Germline V gives CDR1 SNHLY, CDR2 FYNNEI. This CDR3 is 15 amino acids long. V gave up 2 bases and J gave up 5 bases, with 15 bases separating them. The CDR3 region has the DNA TGTGCCAGCAGTGAATTTAGATCACAGCTGGAGACCCAGTACTTC. It yields the protein CASSEFRSQLETQYF.

This chain links TRBV5-1 with TRBJ2-3; 7 nucleotides align to TRBD1. The CDR3 runs 17 residues. Germline V CDR1 and CDR2: SGHRS, YFSETQ. J was trimmed by 2 bases and V by 0 bases; bases with no gene match: 9. The CDR3, as DNA: TGCGCCAGCAGCTTGGCGATAGGGACAGATGTCACAGATACGCAGTATTTT. Its protein product is CASSLAIGTDVTDTQYF.

This chain connects TRBV12-3 or TRBV12-4 to TRBJ1-6, with D possibly matching TRBD1 (5 bases). Trimming took 6 bases from V and 10 from J, leaving 13 bases between them. The CDR3 sequence is 13 residues long. CDR3 residues: CASSPRQTSPLHF. The CDR3, as DNA: TGTGCCAGCAGCCCCAGACAGACCTCACCCCTCCACTTT.

This rearrangement joins TRBV7-6 to TRBJ2-7, with a tentative D call TRBD2 (6 bases). V was cut by 5 bases and J by 1 base, with 12 bases left in between. Looked up from germline, CDR1 is SGHVS and CDR2 is FNYEAQ. The CDR3 is 14 amino acids. The CDR3 DNA follows: TGTGCCAGCAGCCGGTATCGGGAGTCCTACGAGCAGTACTTC. Encoded protein: CASSRYRESYEQYF.

This chain connects TRBV6-1 to TRBJ2-1; D remains ambiguous. This CDR3 comprises 14 residues. Germline-derived CDR1 and CDR2 are MNHNS and SASEGT. V lost 1 base and J 0 bases, leaving 4 bases between the germline ends. The DNA for the CDR3 is TGTGCCAGCAGTGAAGACGGCTCCTACAATGAGCAGTTCTTC. Translation: CASSEDGSYNEQFF.

This chain uses TRBV6-6 with TRBJ1-2, with a weak D call TRBD1 (6 bases). V lost 2 bases to trimming and J lost 6 bases, with 10 bases between them. In germline, CDR1 is MNHNY, CDR2 SVGAGI (reference sequence). The CDR3 has 13 amino acids. CDR3 bases: TGTGCCAGCAGTTACGGGGGGGCCAATGGCTACACCTTC. Protein: CASSYGGANGYTF.

V and J are TRBV5-1 and TRBJ1-6; D is unclear. The germline V and J ends were trimmed by 0 bases and 0 bases, with 4 bases remaining between them. Germline CDR1 reads SGHRS; CDR2 reads YFSETQ. The length of the CDR3 is 15 residues. DNA for the CDR3: TGCGCCAGCAGCTTGGACAACTCCTATAATTCACCCCTCCACTTT. Its translation is CASSLDNSYNSPLHF.

This sequence joins TRBV28 and TRBJ1-2; 10 bases align to TRBD1. Germline V lookup: CDR1 MDHEN, CDR2 SYDVKM. The CDR3 contains 13 residues. V lost 4 bases to trimming and J lost 11 bases; unmatched junction nucleotides: 7. The DNA for the CDR3 is TGTGCCAGCAGTTCTCGACAGGGGGCCCGGTACACCTTC. Its translation: CASSSRQGARYTF.

The CDR3 DNA reads as TGCGCCAGCAGCACCGGACAGGGAGCAACTAATGAAAAACTGTTTTTT. Protein sequence: CASSTGQGATNEKLFF. The chain is built from TRBV5-1 and TRBJ1-4, with TRBD1 identical over 8 bases. With 4 bases clipped from V and 0 bases from J, the junction kept 5 bases outside the gene matches. The CDR3 has 16 amino acids. The germline V gene has CDR1 SGHRS and CDR2 YFSETQ.

V usage is TRBV6-5 and J usage is TRBJ1-1; D is unclear. The germline V gene has CDR1 MNHEY and CDR2 SVGAGI. Trimming took 6 bases from V and 10 from J, leaving 18 bases between them. The CDR3 loop spans 13 amino acids. CDR3: CASSTGEGRSAFF. CDR3 in DNA: TGTGCCAGCAGCACCGGCGAGGGCAGGTCAGCTTTCTTT.

The V gene is TRBV9, the J gene TRBJ1-4; TRBD1 aligns across 12 bases. CDR1 SGDLS and CDR2 YYNGEE come from the germline V gene. V lost 4 bases and J lost 7; bases outside the gene matches: 11. This CDR3 spans 17 amino acids. This CDR3 reads CASSPNMGQGAIEKLFF. The CDR3, as DNA: TGTGCCAGCAGCCCTAACATGGGACAGGGGGCAATTGAAAAACTGTTTTTT. Filled out from reference TRBV9 and TRBJ1-4, the complete variable domain reads DSGVTQTPKHLITATGQRVTLRCSPRSGDLSVYWYQQSLDQGLQFLIQYYNGEERAKGNILERFSAQQFPDLHSELNLSSLELGDSALYFCASSPNMGQGAIEKLFFGSGTQLSVL.

The V call is TRBV19, the J call TRBJ1-1, with TRBD1 matching 7 bases. The CDR3 totals 15 residues. Trimming cost V 5 bases and J 1 base; bases outside gene matches: 7. Germline V lookup: CDR1 LNHDA, CDR2 SQIVND (reference sequence). In nucleotides, the CDR3 is TGTGCCAGTAGTGCCTGGACAGGCGAGAACACTGAAGCTTTCTTT. Amino acid sequence: CASSAWTGENTEAFF.

The gene calls are TRBV4-1 and TRBJ2-3; D is perhaps TRBD2 (6 bases). The CDR3 length is 16 residues. Germline loops: CDR1 MGHRA, CDR2 YSYEKL. Trimming pared 1 base from V and 0 bases from J, leaving 11 bases between. CDR3 DNA: TGCGCCAGCAGCCAAGTCCAACGGGGGAGCACAGATACGCAGTATTTT. Translation: CASSQVQRGSTDTQYF.

This chain uses TRBV7-2 with TRBJ2-1; the match to TRBD1 covers 7 bases. The CDR3 runs 16 residues. Per the germline V gene, CDR1 is SGHTA and CDR2 is FQGNSA. With V trimmed by 1 base and J by 2 bases, 5 bases remained unmatched. The CDR3 DNA follows: TGTGCCAGCAGCTTAGTTCGGGGACAGCCCTACAATGAGCAGTTCTTC. Its protein product is CASSLVRGQPYNEQFF. Full variable domain (remainder filled in from reference TRBV7-2 and TRBJ2-1): GAGVSQSPSNKVTEKGKDVELRCDPISGHTALYWYRQSLGQGLEFLIYFQGNSAPDKSGLPSDRFSAERTGGSVSTLTIQRTQQEDSAVYLCASSLVRGQPYNEQFFGPGTRLTVL.

This chain connects TRBV10-3 to TRBJ2-5; 11 nucleotides agree with TRBD1. The length of the CDR3 is 15 residues. Germline V CDR1 and CDR2: ENHRY, SYGVKD. Unmatched junction bases numbered 2, after V lost 0 bases and J lost 5 bases. DNA of the CDR3: TGTGCCATCAGTGAGTCGGGACAGGGGGGGGAGACCCAGTACTTC. Translated: CAISESGQGGETQYF.

This clone was detected only once. This chain links TRBV4-3 with TRBJ2-5, with 11 bases lining up with TRBD2. V was clipped by 0 bases and J by 5 bases; unmatched bases: 2. CDR1 LGHNA and CDR2 YSLEER come from the germline V gene. The CDR3 runs 15 residues. The CDR3 coding sequence is TGCGCCAGCAGCCAAGAACTAGCGGGGGCGGAGACCCAGTACTTC. Translating gives CASSQELAGAETQYF.

The J gene is TRBJ1-2, the V gene TRBV28; D is possibly TRBD1 (5 bases). CDR3 length: 21 amino acids. V lost 5 bases to trimming and J lost 6 bases, with 37 bases between them. CDR1 is MDHEN and CDR2 is SYDVKM in the germline V gene. The CDR3 DNA reads TGTGCCAGCAGTCCCCCAACGACTTGGGGCAGGGCCACAATGGCCATGCATGGCTACACCTTC. Amino acid sequence: CASSPPTTWGRATMAMHGYTF.

This clone has just one count. The rearrangement joins TRBV19 to TRBJ2-1; 10 nucleotides match TRBD1. Germline values: CDR1 LNHDA, CDR2 SQIVND (reference sequence). Losses at the gene ends were 3 bases for V and 3 bases for J; bases not matched to a gene: 2. The CDR3 extends over 15 amino acids. CDR3 sequence reads: CASSMGQGRYNEQFF. As DNA, the CDR3 is TGTGCCAGTAGTATGGGACAGGGGCGCTACAATGAGCAGTTCTTC.

J is TRBJ1-3 and V is TRBV24-1; no reliable D call. Germline V CDR1 and CDR2: KGHDR, SFDVKD. Deletions cut 1 base from V and 8 bases from J, with 17 bases between. The length of the CDR3 is 16 residues. This chain's CDR3 is CATSDLSRRVVDTIYF. DNA of the CDR3: TGTGCCACCAGTGATTTATCTCGCCGAGTTGTGGACACCATATATTTT.

This clone was seen only a few times. CDR3 loop: CAWSQGFSQPQHF. In DNA, the CDR3 is TGTGCCTGGAGCCAGGGGTTCAGTCAGCCCCAGCATTTT. V is TRBV30 and J is TRBJ1-5, with D possibly being TRBD1 (6 bases). This CDR3 comprises 13 residues. Trimming removed 3 bases from V and 6 bases from J, with 12 bases in between. The V gene's germline CDR1 is GTSNPN and CDR2 SVGIG (reference sequence).

The chain joins TRBV29-1 to TRBJ2-5, with D tentatively TRBD2 (6 bases). CDR3 length: 15 amino acids. Trimming stripped 1 base from V and 4 bases from J, with 16 bases between. Per the germline V gene, CDR1 is SQVTM and CDR2 is ANQGSEA. CDR3 loop: CSVEGPTGEIETQYF. CDR3 nucleotides: TGCAGCGTTGAAGGCCCAACGGGAGAGATAGAGACCCAGTACTTC.

The chain joins TRBV5-4 to TRBJ2-3; D is uncertain. The CDR3 has 15 residues. CDR1 SGHNT and CDR2 YYREEE come from the germline V gene (reference sequence). V was clipped by 0 bases and J by 0 bases, with 8 bases between them. The CDR3 DNA reads as TGTGCCAGCAGCTTGGACTTTTCTAGCACAGATACGCAGTATTTT. It specifies CASSLDFSSTDTQYF.